This T cell receptor beta chain was sequenced during a study of radiation and T cells in renal cell carcinoma (dated by TCRdb to between 2020 and 2021). Notes on the research overall: TCR beta sequencing covered 50 to 55 samples in total, comprising 25 or so tumors and roughly 27 peripheral blood samples. The last blood draw occurred 4 weeks after radiation, at the same time as nephrectomy. Across all 50 or so samples, 4 million or so unique CDR3 nucleotide sequences encoding 2,658,974 unique CDR3 amino acid sequences were identified. Overall results and qualifications from the work: Top tumor clonotypes rose in blood from baseline to 2 weeks post-radiation, then contracted by 4 weeks, suggesting transient expansion of tumor-resident clones. Because pretreatment tumor biopsies were not available, the baseline intratumoral presence of clonotypes could not be determined. Blood repertoire dynamics were not followed beyond 4 weeks after treatment. The single-armed trial design could not address effects of radiation dose or scheduling on the TCR repertoire.

Following the manufacturer's recommendations, the immunoSEQ kit was used to generate TCR beta libraries from genomic DNA. For library preparation, a first multiplex PCR was performed with proprietary primers, followed by a second PCR in which unique barcodes were added, and bead cleanups were performed after each round. Each sample batch included a kit-provided positive control reaction and a negative control reaction. The final libraries were assessed on an Agilent 4200 TapeStation D1000 ScreenTape, pooled by volume, and quantified by qPCR. Sequencing ran on an Illumina NextSeq500 with a MidOutput 150-cycle cartridge, using 156 Read1 and 15 Index1 cycles with kit custom primers. The pooled library was loaded at approximately 0.92 pM, and approximately 19% PhiX control was spiked in. In the authors' own workflow: Vendor-processed data were analyzed in R, and a clonotype was defined as all T cells sharing the same CDR3 nucleotide sequence. In the clone abundance analyses, frequencies were normalized to the 10,000 most abundant clones in each sample. Public T cell clones, averaging fewer than five per sample, were removed before analysis. An abundance difference of at least 32-fold between compartments was the criterion for calling clonotypes tumor-enriched or baseline blood-enriched. A beta-binomial differential abundance model was used to identify clonotypes that were expanded or contracted between blood time points. The Baroni-Urbani and Buser coefficient was used to measure tumor-blood repertoire similarity, and groups were compared with two-tailed Wilcoxon tests in R. TCRdb took this table from immuneACCESS and kept in-frame rearrangements with V and J called. Such tables lack part of the clones; where checked against another copy, unresolved V genes explain under half of the gap, and the rest is unexplained. The V and J calls and clone size were taken over from that table, and D and trimming were inferred from the DNA. Recorded for this sample are around 140,000 clones; 65% to 90% of them occurred a single time. Of the sample, 15% to 20% falls within the top ten clones.

As to this clone: Its recognized antigen is unknown. No much larger clone is present one base from it, and per-base qualities are unavailable.

The time point label here, explained by the study, means: blood 4 weeks post-SBRT, at nephrectomy. In the paper's terms, the treatment or condition label means: 15 Gy SBRT to primary tumor, nephrectomy 4 weeks later. Samples came from a clinical trial, in which primary renal cell carcinomas received 15 Gy stereotactic body radiation therapy followed by nephrectomy 4 weeks later. To follow tumor-enriched clonotypes, peripheral blood was collected serially from radiation-treated patients at baseline and again at 2 weeks and 4 weeks after SBRT. Every patient had renal cell carcinoma of clear cell pathology. Genomic DNA for TCR sequencing was prepared using the QIAamp DNA Blood Mini Kit (Qiagen). Only samples passing all quality control checks were included in the analyses. Deletion took 3 bases off V and 2 bases off J, with a span of 8 bases between the germline ends. Via the germline V gene, CDR1 is MDHEN and CDR2 SYDVKM. From cysteine to phenylalanine, the CDR3 is 13 amino acids long. Just CDR3 DNA is preserved here, 39 bases in frame from base 1.

The clonotype comes from a woman in her forties or fifties with renal cell carcinoma. The sequence links TRBV28 to TRBJ2-7; the D assignment is uncertain and may be TRBD1 or TRBD2, with 5 bases supporting each. Source: blood, taken from a patient whose treatment included radiotherapy and nephrectomy. Read as DNA, the sequence is TGTGCCAGCAGTTTGGGGGTAACCTACGAGCAGTACTTC. It is translated as CASSLGVTYEQYF.